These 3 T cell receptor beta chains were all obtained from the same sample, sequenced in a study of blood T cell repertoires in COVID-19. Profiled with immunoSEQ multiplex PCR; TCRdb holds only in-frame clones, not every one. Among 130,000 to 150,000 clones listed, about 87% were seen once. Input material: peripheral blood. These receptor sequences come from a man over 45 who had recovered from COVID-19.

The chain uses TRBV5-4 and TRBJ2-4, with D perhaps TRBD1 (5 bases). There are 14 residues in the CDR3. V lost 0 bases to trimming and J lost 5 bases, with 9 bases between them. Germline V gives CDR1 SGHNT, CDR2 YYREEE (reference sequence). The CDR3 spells CASSLGLGENIQYF. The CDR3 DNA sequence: TGTGCCAGCAGCTTGGGTTTAGGGGAAAACATTCAGTACTTC.

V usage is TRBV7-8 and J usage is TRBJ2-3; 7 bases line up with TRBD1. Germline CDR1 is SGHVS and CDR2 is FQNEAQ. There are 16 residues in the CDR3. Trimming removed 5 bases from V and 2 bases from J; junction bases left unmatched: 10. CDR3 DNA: TGTGCCAGCAGCCTACGGACAGGTAGAAACACAGATACGCAGTATTTT. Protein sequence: CASSLRTGRNTDTQYF.

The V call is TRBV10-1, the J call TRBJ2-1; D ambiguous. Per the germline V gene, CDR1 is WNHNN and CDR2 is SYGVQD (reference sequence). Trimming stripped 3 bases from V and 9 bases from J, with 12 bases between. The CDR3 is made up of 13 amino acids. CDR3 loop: CASSENSHTEQFF. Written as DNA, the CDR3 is TGCGCCAGCAGTGAAAACAGCCATACTGAGCAGTTCTTC.